Presented here are 32 T cell receptor beta chains from one specimen sequenced in a study of CD8 T cells in Susac syndrome (dated by TCRdb to between 2018 and 2020). Libraries were constructed by the immunoSEQ multiplex PCR assay. RNA was extracted using the RNeasy kit, and about 0.45 to 1 microgram was reverse transcribed with random hexamers. Through fastp at Q25 and MiXCR, TCRdb rebuilt clones from the public reads, retaining in-frame beta chains. All rows with the same CDR3 protein become a single entry with the most common DNA and genes. The sample table contains about 170,000 distinct CDR3 sequences; only one count was recorded for about 93% of them. Roughly 0.1% of the sample belongs to the ten largest clones. Source material: CD4+ T cells from PBMCs. These receptors all come from a human donor with multiple sclerosis.

The gene calls are TRBV19 and TRBJ2-2, with TRBD1 identical over 7 bases. The CDR3 totals 13 residues. The V gene's germline CDR1 is LNHDA and CDR2 SQIVND (reference sequence). V dropped 3 bases and J dropped 7; count of bases not matched to a gene: 2. Here the CDR3 DNA reads TGTGCCAGTAGTATGACAGGGTTCGGGGAGCTGTTTTTT. Protein product: CASSMTGFGELFF.

The CDR3 protein is CASSYGGSLETQYF. CDR3 nucleotide sequence: TGTGCCAGCAGTTACGGCGGGAGTCTCGAGACCCAGTACTTC. V is TRBV6-2 or TRBV6-3 and J is TRBJ2-5; 7 positions match TRBD2. V lost 2 bases and J lost 5; bases outside the gene matches: 5. CDR3 size: 14 residues. Germline loops: CDR1 MNHEY, CDR2 SVGEGT.

This chain joins TRBV25-1 and TRBJ2-5; TRBD1 aligns across 7 bases. CDR1 MGHDK and CDR2 SYGVNS come from the germline V gene. CDR3 length: 13 amino acids. With V trimmed by 5 bases and J by 4 bases, 4 bases remained unmatched. CDR3 loop: CASSRPGGETQYF. As DNA, the CDR3 is TGTGCCAGCAGTCGACCAGGGGGAGAGACCCAGTACTTC.

V is TRBV27 and J is TRBJ1-1; maybe TRBD1 (6 bases). This CDR3 contains 16 residues. Germline assignment: CDR1 MNHEY and CDR2 SMNVEV (reference sequence). V gave up 3 bases and J gave up 0 bases, with 14 bases separating them. The CDR3 spells CASSLWGGRMNTEAFF. The CDR3 bases are TGTGCCAGCAGTTTGTGGGGGGGGCGAATGAACACTGAAGCTTTCTTT.

The chain joins TRBV7-2 to TRBJ2-2; D gene unclear. Trimming took 6 bases from V and 0 from J, leaving 8 bases between them. CDR3 size: 14 residues. Germline values: CDR1 SGHTA, CDR2 FQGNSA. This CDR3 is CASRRQPNTGELFF. The CDR3 DNA is TGTGCCAGCAGGAGGCAGCCGAACACCGGGGAGCTGTTTTTT.

The chain uses TRBV5-4 and TRBJ1-6; no reliable D call. In germline, CDR1 is SGHNT, CDR2 YYREEE (reference sequence). CDR3 size: 16 residues. Trimming stripped 4 bases from V and 0 bases from J, with 11 bases between. This CDR3 is CASSTDMSSYNSPLHF. DNA of the CDR3: TGTGCCAGCAGCACCGACATGAGCTCCTATAATTCACCCCTCCACTTT. Based on the CDR3 plus reference TRBV5-4 and TRBJ1-6, the full variable domain is ETGVTQSPTHLIKTRGQQVTLRCSSQSGHNTVSWYQQALGQGPQFIFQYYREEENGRGNFPPRFSGLQFPNYSSELNVNALELDDSALYLCASSTDMSSYNSPLHFGNGTRLTVT.

V is TRBV18 and J is TRBJ2-6, with no clear D. CDR1 and CDR2 (germline): KGHSH, LQKENI. V lost 6 bases, J lost 1 base, and 7 bases lay in between. The CDR3 contains 14 residues. The chain's CDR3 is CASSPGSGANVLTF. CDR3 sequence (DNA): TGTGCCAGCTCCCCGGGTTCTGGGGCCAACGTCCTGACTTTC.

The chain carries TRBV5-6 and TRBJ2-7; D remains unclear. The CDR3 is 15 amino acids. Germline V CDR1 and CDR2: SGHDT, YYEEEE. The ends were cut back, 3 bases at V and 3 bases at J, with 16 bases in the middle. This chain's CDR3 is CASSSGPQPDYEQYF. CDR3 coding DNA: TGTGCCAGCAGCTCCGGACCACAACCAGACTACGAGCAGTACTTC.

This chain joins TRBV9 and TRBJ2-5; D is perhaps TRBD1 or TRBD2 (6 bases each). The CDR3 runs 16 residues. V lost 3 bases and J lost 4, with 19 bases in between. Germline V gene sequence: CDR1 SGDLS, CDR2 YYNGEE. The CDR3 DNA is TGTGCCAGCAGCGGTACGGCCGGGGGCCCTGGAGAGACCCAGTACTTC. Its translation is CASSGTAGGPGETQYF.

The genes are TRBV29-1 and TRBJ1-2; D is possibly TRBD1 (5 bases). Germline assignment: CDR1 SQVTM and CDR2 ANQGSEA. This CDR3 has 15 amino acids. The V gene lost 6 bases and the J gene lost 5 bases, with 22 bases spanning the gap. CDR3 residues: CSVPPDSGLFYGYTF. In DNA form, the CDR3 reads TGCAGCGTACCCCCCGACAGCGGGCTATTTTATGGCTACACCTTC. Full variable domain (outside the CDR3, taken from reference TRBV29-1 and TRBJ1-2): SAVISQKPSRDICQRGTSLTIQCQVDSQVTMMFWYRQQPGQSLTLIATANQGSEATYESGFVIDKFPISRPNLTFSTLTVSNMSPEDSSIYLCSVPPDSGLFYGYTFGSGTRLTVV.

This clonotype appeared once. The V and J genes are TRBV5-1 and TRBJ1-5; TRBD1 is a possible D gene (6 bases). The CDR3 runs 15 residues. The germline V and J ends were trimmed by 4 bases and 4 bases, with 15 bases remaining between them. Germline CDR1 and CDR2: SGHRS and YFSETQ. The CDR3 nucleotides read TGCGCCAGCAGCGCCGGTGTAGGGGGTAATCAGCCCCAGCATTTT. Translating gives CASSAGVGGNQPQHF.

The rearrangement links TRBV28 to TRBJ1-2; TRBD1 agrees at 10 bases. V trimming: 1 base; J trimming: 4 bases; junction bases outside the gene matches: 12. Germline V gives CDR1 MDHEN, CDR2 SYDVKM. The CDR3 is 18 amino acids. CDR3 nucleotide sequence: TGTGCCAGCAGTTTATCGTTCGTGACAGGGGGCTGGGGCTATGGCTACACCTTC. The encoded protein is CASSLSFVTGGWGYGYTF.

This clonotype was seen only once. The chain is built from TRBV28 and TRBJ1-5; D is uncertain. This CDR3 has 10 amino acids. V was shortened by 8 bases and J by 5 bases, with 4 bases between the two germline ends. Looked up from germline, CDR1 is MDHEN and CDR2 is SYDVKM. In DNA, the CDR3 is TGTGCCAGCGGGGATCAGCCCCAGCATTTT. It codes for CASGDQPQHF. The full variable domain, completed using reference TRBV28 and TRBJ1-5, is DVKVTQSSRYLVKRTGEKVFLECVQDMDHENMFWYRQDPGLGLRLIYFSYDVKMKEKGDIPEGYSVSREKKERFSLILESASTNQTSMYLCASGDQPQHFGDGTRLSIL.

This chain links TRBV3-1 with TRBJ2-3, with D perhaps matching TRBD2 (5 bases). Germline loops: CDR1 LGHDT, CDR2 YNNKEL (reference sequence). Trimming removed 3 bases at V and 5 bases at J, with 6 bases between. The CDR3 runs to 12 residues. This CDR3 is CASSHGIDTQYF. The CDR3 region has the DNA TGTGCCAGCAGCCACGGGATAGATACGCAGTATTTT.

The genes are TRBV3-1 and TRBJ2-7; TRBD2 agrees at 13 bases. Per germline, CDR1 LGHDT and CDR2 YNNKEL (reference sequence). J lost 2 bases, V lost 4 bases, and 5 bases had no gene match. This CDR3 is built from 16 residues. CDR3 bases: TGTGCCAGCAGCCGACTAGCGGGGGGACCTACCTACGAGCAGTACTTC. Its translation: CASSRLAGGPTYEQYF.

The sample holds one count of this clonotype. V usage is TRBV20-1 and J usage is TRBJ2-1; 11 bases are a match to TRBD2. After removal of 2 bases from V and 5 bases from J, the junction contained 5 bases not matched to a gene. This CDR3 region has 15 residues. Germline V gene lookup returns CDR1 DFQATT and CDR2 SNEGSKA (reference sequence). The CDR3, as DNA: TGCAGTGCTAGACCTAGACTAGCGGGGCACAATGAGCAGTTCTTC. This sequence encodes CSARPRLAGHNEQFF.

V gene TRBV7-3 combines with J gene TRBJ2-7; TRBD1 might be the D (6 bases). V lost 5 bases to trimming and J lost 7 bases, with 18 bases between them. Germline assignment: CDR1 SGHTA and CDR2 FQGTGA. The CDR3 contains 14 residues. CDR3: CASSLQQGSGEQYF. Written as DNA, the CDR3 is TGTGCCAGCAGCCTCCAACAGGGATCGGGGGAGCAGTACTTC. The complete variable domain, with remaining parts taken from reference TRBV7-3 and TRBJ2-7, reads GAGVSQTPSNKVTEKGKYVELRCDPISGHTALYWYRQSLGQGPEFLIYFQGTGAADDSGLPNDRFFAVRPEGSVSTLKIQRTERGDSAVYLCASSLQQGSGEQYFGPGTRLTVT.

This rearrangement joins TRBV15 to TRBJ1-6; no reliable D call. Germline CDR1 reads LNHNV; CDR2 reads YYDKDF (reference sequence). The V end was cut by 0 bases, the J end by 10 bases, with 13 bases between. The CDR3 runs to 15 residues. In nucleotides, the CDR3 is TGTGCCACCAGCAGAGACCCTAGGACTTACTCACCCCTCCACTTT. Translation gives CATSRDPRTYSPLHF.

The rearrangement uses TRBV18 and TRBJ1-1; tentative D call: TRBD1 (6 bases). Germline CDR1 is KGHSH and CDR2 is LQKENI. Trimming left V 3 bases short and J 0 bases short, with 11 bases between. This CDR3 comprises 15 residues. CDR3 loop: CASSPTGTLNTEAFF. DNA of the CDR3: TGTGCCAGCTCACCTACCGGGACATTGAACACTGAAGCTTTCTTT.

The chain couples TRBV6-1 to TRBJ2-1; 8 bases are shared with TRBD1. Germline values: CDR1 MNHNS, CDR2 SASEGT. The CDR3 has 17 amino acids. The V segment lost 6 bases and the J segment 7 bases; nucleotides outside the gene matches: 17. The CDR3 DNA is TGTGCCAGCAGACCCCCAAGAAATGGACAGGGTGGAAATGAGCAGTTCTTC. Its translation: CASRPPRNGQGGNEQFF.

The chain carries TRBV19 and TRBJ2-1, with D uncertain. The CDR3 runs 15 residues. Trimming stripped 6 bases from V and 2 bases from J, with 14 bases between. Germline V gene lookup returns CDR1 LNHDA and CDR2 SQIVND (reference sequence). Written as DNA, the CDR3 is TGTGCCAGTAGCCGACCGTGGGCCGCCTACAATGAGCAGTTCTTC. It codes for CASSRPWAAYNEQFF.

The chain links TRBV11-2 to TRBJ2-7; TRBD2 matches 8 bases. This CDR3 has 15 residues. The V gene end was trimmed by 6 bases and the J gene end by 3 bases; junction bases not matched to a gene: 10. Germline-derived CDR1 and CDR2 are SGHAT and FQNNGV. The CDR3 reads CASRKPGTRDYEQYF. The CDR3 DNA reads TGTGCCAGCAGGAAACCTGGGACTAGAGACTACGAGCAGTACTTC.

The chain has TRBV12-3 or TRBV12-4 and TRBJ1-4; D call uncertain. Trimming took 6 bases from V and 4 from J, leaving 15 bases between them. CDR3 length equals 15 residues. The CDR3 nucleotides are TGTGCCAGCAGGCCATCCGGGCGAGTTAATGAAAAACTGTTTTTT. This gives the protein CASRPSGRVNEKLFF.

The chain carries TRBV12-3 or TRBV12-4 and TRBJ1-6, with D uncertain. This CDR3 has 15 residues. V dropped 10 bases and J dropped 3 bases, with 16 bases sitting between them. The CDR3 DNA sequence: TGTGCCACCCTCGACAACACCGTCTATAATTCACCCCTCCACTTT. Amino acid sequence: CATLDNTVYNSPLHF.

The chain is built from TRBV2 and TRBJ1-4; perhaps TRBD1 as D (5 bases). Per the germline V gene, CDR1 is SNHLY and CDR2 is FYNNEI. The CDR3 has 15 residues. The V gene lost 8 bases and the J gene lost 7 bases, with 20 bases spanning the gap. CDR3: CASAGTAFGSEKLFF. The CDR3 DNA follows: TGTGCCAGCGCCGGGACGGCGTTTGGCTCTGAAAAACTGTTTTTT.

This chain joins TRBV7-9 and TRBJ1-1; D is ambiguous. V shed 1 base and J shed 10 bases, with 7 bases lying between them. The CDR3 totals 11 residues. Germline V CDR1 and CDR2: SEHNR, FQNEAQ (reference sequence). Here the CDR3 DNA reads TGTGCCAGCAGCTTAGAAAGAGCAGCTTTCTTT. Its translation is CASSLERAAFF.

This clonotype was seen a single time. This chain links TRBV6-5 with TRBJ1-2; no definite D call. This CDR3 spans 15 amino acids. The V end was cut by 0 bases, the J end by 3 bases, with 11 bases between. The V gene's germline CDR1 is MNHEY and CDR2 SVGAGI. CDR3 DNA sequence: TGTGCCAGCAGTTACTCGAGGGCAATGGACTATGGCTACACCTTC. Its protein is CASSYSRAMDYGYTF.

The chain links TRBV6-2 or TRBV6-3 to TRBJ2-5; 10 bases align to TRBD2. The V gene's germline CDR1 is MNHEY and CDR2 SVGEGT. CDR3 length: 15 amino acids. Germline trimming cut 5 bases from V and 7 bases from J; bases unmatched to any gene: 10. The CDR3 protein is CASSLASGGQGTQYF. CDR3 bases: TGTGCCAGCAGTCTGGCTAGCGGGGGCCAGGGGACCCAGTACTTC.

The gene calls are TRBV7-8 and TRBJ1-2; D is possibly TRBD1 (6 bases). Per germline, CDR1 SGHVS and CDR2 FQNEAQ. The V end lost 5 bases, the J end lost 3 bases, and 13 bases lay between the germline ends. The CDR3 runs to 14 residues. CDR3 residues: CASSIEAGDYGYTF. CDR3 in DNA: TGTGCCAGCAGCATTGAAGCAGGGGACTATGGCTACACCTTC.

The chain uses TRBV6-5 and TRBJ2-3; D gene unclear. In germline, CDR1 is MNHEY, CDR2 SVGAGI. V lost 0 bases and J lost 0, with 13 bases in between. The CDR3 contains 17 residues. CDR3 residues: CASSYSKGPTSTDTQYF. The CDR3 coding sequence is TGTGCCAGCAGTTACTCGAAAGGACCGACTAGCACAGATACGCAGTATTTT.

CDR3 in DNA: TGTGCCAGCATGTCATACTCTGGGGCCAACGTCCTGACTTTC. Translating it yields CASMSYSGANVLTF. The chain couples TRBV12-3 or TRBV12-4 to TRBJ2-6; unclear D gene. The CDR3 contains 14 residues. V lost 7 bases to trimming and J lost 0 bases, with 7 bases between them.

This clonotype showed up just once. The V call is TRBV7-3, the J call TRBJ2-3; D is undetermined. Germline CDR1 is SGHTA and CDR2 is FQGTGA. The germline V and J ends were trimmed by 3 bases and 3 bases, with 13 bases remaining between them. The CDR3 runs to 15 residues. The CDR3 sequence: CASSFSSLGTDTQYF. CDR3 in DNA: TGTGCCAGCAGCTTTTCTTCCTTAGGGACAGATACGCAGTATTTT.